This T cell receptor beta chain was documented in a study of metastatic and nonmetastatic thyroid tumors. Across the study: The study looked at repertoires side by side in blood and in tumor or nodule tissue from malignant and benign thyroid patients.

This CDR3 is 16 amino acids long. Germline values: CDR1 SGHTA, CDR2 FQGTGA. With MiXCR, TCRdb reprocessed the PCR reads. The sample shows 25,000 to 30,000 clones, about 24% of them seen only once. Comments on this clone: What it recognizes is unknown. One end of the junction is discordant with germline, which a read error may explain.

No treatment had been given to any patient before thyroid surgery. General study results and limits: Patients with malignant thyroid tumors reportedly had significantly higher TCR beta diversity than those with benign nodules, in blood and tumor.

The sequencing sample was made of blood. This chain links TRBV7-3 with TRBJ2-7; 9 nucleotides align to TRBD1. This sequence was found in a female donor with papillary thyroid cancer or a benign thyroid nodule (not recorded which). Some clones in this sample may be carry-over from other donors' samples. CDR3 amino acids: CASSLRGGTGSYEHYF. Here the CDR3 DNA reads TGTGCCAGCAGCTTAAGGGGGGGGACAGGGTCCTACGAGCATTACTTC.